These 30 T cell receptor beta chains originate from one sample sequenced in a study of regulatory T cells in long-lasting Graves disease. Building the TCR beta libraries relied on iRepertoire HTBI primers, and CDR3 regions underwent Arm-PCR. Via MiXCR, TCRdb re-called the multiplex PCR reads, giving one row per CDR3 protein. The sample lists approximately 470,000 distinct CDR3 sequences, around 15% occurring once. The time point is: newly diagnosed GD, antithyroid drugs for less than 3 months. PBMC-derived RNA was used for the TCR library. The same data also contributed to another study, on T cells in Graves' hyperthyroidism and ophthalmopathy.

The material was peripheral blood mononuclear cells (PBMCs), obtained at new diagnosis, from a patient treated with antithyroid drugs. The receptors shown here come from a middle-aged man with Graves disease.

The table lists this clonotype with many counts. The chain is built from TRBV20-1 and TRBJ2-3, with TRBD1 matching 9 bases. The CDR3 has 15 amino acids. Germline CDR1 and CDR2: DFQATT and SNEGSKA (reference sequence). V was clipped by 1 base and J by 3 bases; unmatched bases: 5. CDR3 sequence: CSARGGTGKTDTQYF. The CDR3 DNA is TGCAGTGCTAGAGGGGGGACAGGGAAGACAGATACGCAGTATTTT.

This clonotype showed up many times. V usage is TRBV7-8 and J usage is TRBJ2-4; 7 bases align to TRBD1. CDR1 and CDR2 (germline): SGHVS, FQNEAQ. The CDR3 contains 16 residues. V dropped 1 base and J dropped 2; count of bases not matched to a gene: 5. CDR3 sequence reads: CASSLVGTDPKNIQYF. The CDR3, as DNA: TGTGCCAGCAGCTTAGTGGGGACAGATCCCAAAAACATTCAGTACTTC.

J is TRBJ2-5 and V is TRBV6-1; TRBD1 matches 7 bases. The CDR3 covers 13 residues. Losses at the gene ends were 7 bases for V and 5 bases for J; bases not matched to a gene: 7. CDR1 and CDR2 from the germline V gene are MNHNS and SASEGT. The CDR3 sequence is CASTGQVYETQYF. The CDR3 nucleotides read TGTGCCAGCACCGGACAGGTCTACGAGACCCAGTACTTC.

This clonotype occurred many times. This rearrangement joins TRBV28 to TRBJ1-2; D is unclear. Trimming took off 7 bases at V and 2 bases at J, with 11 bases between the two ends. The CDR3 extends over 13 amino acids. The germline V gene has CDR1 MDHEN and CDR2 SYDVKM. This CDR3 is CASMGGRNYGYTF. DNA for the CDR3: TGTGCCAGCATGGGAGGCAGAAACTATGGCTACACCTTC.

Ten or more counts support this clonotype. V usage is TRBV6-1 and J usage is TRBJ2-3; 11 positions match TRBD2. Germline V lookup: CDR1 MNHNS, CDR2 SASEGT. The CDR3 sequence is 16 residues long. J lost 5 bases, V lost 6 bases, and 10 bases had no gene match. CDR3 sequence (DNA): TGTGCCAGCAGGACCTTACTAGCGGGAGAGGTAGATACGCAGTATTTT. Amino acid sequence: CASRTLLAGEVDTQYF.

This clonotype was found many times. The chain links TRBV2 to TRBJ2-7; D remains unclear. Germline V gives CDR1 SNHLY, CDR2 FYNNEI. This CDR3 spans 14 amino acids. V was clipped by 4 bases and J by 1 base, with 11 bases between them. CDR3 sequence (DNA): TGTGCCAGCAGTGTGGGCGGTTTTTCCTACGAGCAGTACTTC. As protein: CASSVGGFSYEQYF.

This clonotype was counted only a few times. The chain uses TRBV9 and TRBJ2-3; 9 positions agree with TRBD2. The CDR3 has 16 amino acids. The V and J ends lost 7 bases and 0 bases, in that order; junction bases with no gene match: 9. CDR1 is SGDLS, CDR2 YYNGEE, per germline. Here the CDR3 reads CASGPISGGSTDTQYF. DNA of the CDR3: TGTGCCAGCGGCCCGATTAGCGGGGGAAGCACAGATACGCAGTATTTT.

This clonotype was observed at least ten times. The CDR3 spells CASSQGGVQGKKGGYTF. The CDR3 DNA reads as TGTGCCAGCAGCCAAGGGGGGGTTCAGGGAAAGAAGGGTGGCTACACCTTC. The chain employs TRBV13 and TRBJ1-2, with D possibly being TRBD1 (6 bases). V was trimmed by 5 bases and J by 7 bases, leaving 26 bases between them. CDR3 size: 17 residues. Germline assignment: CDR1 PRHDT and CDR2 FYEKMQ (reference sequence).

This clonotype appeared many times. This chain joins TRBV5-1 and TRBJ2-3; 8 bases line up with TRBD1. Germline loops: CDR1 SGHRS, CDR2 YFSETQ. This CDR3 is 17 amino acids long. The ends lost 4 bases at V and 4 bases at J; junction bases unmatched: 14. The CDR3 DNA reads as TGCGCCAGCAGCCAACCTGCAGGGGGCGGTACGGCAGATACGCAGTATTTT. It encodes CASSQPAGGGTADTQYF.

In its sample, this clonotype was seen many times. This rearrangement joins TRBV10-3 to TRBJ1-1; 7 bases fit TRBD1. Trimming cost V 9 bases and J 1 base; bases outside gene matches: 8. Germline CDR1 ENHRY, CDR2 SYGVKD. This CDR3 comprises 14 residues. The CDR3 spells CAIRQGGGNTEAFF. CDR3 DNA: TGTGCCATTCGACAGGGTGGAGGGAACACTGAAGCTTTCTTT.

This clonotype was observed a handful of times. This chain links TRBV4-1 with TRBJ2-3; D is perhaps TRBD2 (5 bases). This CDR3 has 15 amino acids. Trimming stripped 1 base from V and 6 bases from J, with 14 bases between. Per germline, CDR1 MGHRA and CDR2 YSYEKL. The CDR3 coding sequence is TGCGCCAGCAGCCAAGGCGGGCTCCCGGGGGATACGCAGTATTTT. Protein sequence: CASSQGGLPGDTQYF.

As concerns this clonotype: The likely explanation is a read error, given a far larger clone one base away. The conserved phenylalanine or tryptophan normally closing the CDR3 is absent here, so this likely arose from a read error. The V call is TRBV27, the J call TRBJ2-7; TRBD1 matches at 8 bases. The germline V gene encodes CDR1 MNHEY and CDR2 SMNVEV (reference sequence). Losses at the gene ends were 6 bases for V and 7 bases for J; bases not matched to a gene: 11. The CDR3 has 14 amino acids. The CDR3 sequence is CASRTTGGRGEQYI. The DNA of the CDR3 is TGTGCCAGCAGGACTACAGGGGGACGGGGGGAGCAGTACATC.

This clonotype came up a few times. J is TRBJ2-7 and V is TRBV5-1; D is perhaps TRBD2 (5 bases). CDR1 is SGHRS, CDR2 YFSETQ, per germline. V gave up 2 bases and J gave up 9 bases, with 12 bases separating them. The CDR3 loop spans 12 amino acids. CDR3 nucleotides: TGCGCCAGCAGCTTTAACGGGGATTGGCAGTACTTC. This codes for CASSFNGDWQYF. The variable domain in full, completed from reference TRBV5-1 and TRBJ2-7, reads KAGVTQTPRYLIKTRGQQVTLSCSPISGHRSVSWYQQTPGQGLQFLFEYFSETQRNKGNFPGRFSGRQFSNSRSEMNVSTLELGDSALYLCASSFNGDWQYFGPGTRLTVT.

The gene calls are TRBV29-1 and TRBJ1-4; D is unresolved. The V gene's germline CDR1 is SQVTM and CDR2 ANQGSEA. Trimming stripped 3 bases from V and 8 bases from J, with 7 bases between. CDR3 length: 11 amino acids. The DNA of the CDR3 is TGCAGCGTTGATATCGGGGAAAAACTGTTTTTT. Its translation is CSVDIGEKLFF.

The sample holds many counts of this clonotype. The CDR3 protein is CASQPGTGDSPLHF. The CDR3 coding sequence is TGTGCCAGCCAGCCCGGGACAGGGGATTCACCCCTCCACTTT. The chain is built from TRBV2 and TRBJ1-6; 10 bases map to TRBD1. The CDR3 is 14 amino acids. CDR1 is SNHLY, CDR2 FYNNEI, per germline. The V gene end was trimmed by 8 bases and the J gene end by 8 bases; junction bases not matched to a gene: 6. Full variable domain (rest looked up from reference TRBV2 and TRBJ1-6): EPEVTQTPSHQVTQMGQEVILRCVPISNHLYFYWYRQILGQKVEFLVSFYNNEISEKSEIFDDQFSVERPDGSNFTLKIRSTKLEDSAMYFCASQPGTGDSPLHFGNGTRLTVT.

CDR3 nucleotide sequence: TGTGCCAGCAGTTTACCGGGGGGAATGAGGTATGGCTACACCTTC. Translation gives CASSLPGGMRYGYTF. The V gene is TRBV28, the J gene TRBJ1-2; tentative D call: TRBD1 (5 bases). Germline V gives CDR1 MDHEN, CDR2 SYDVKM. V lost 2 bases, J lost 5 bases, and 15 bases lay in between. The CDR3 is 15 amino acids.

There are many counts of this clonotype. This chain connects TRBV24-1 to TRBJ1-1; D remains ambiguous. CDR1 KGHDR and CDR2 SFDVKD come from the germline V gene. The CDR3 sequence is 15 residues long. The V end was cut by 2 bases, the J end by 1 base, with 10 bases between. The CDR3 nucleotides are TGTGCCACCAGTGATTCCCACGGGCCGAACACTGAAGCTTTCTTT. It is translated as CATSDSHGPNTEAFF.

Ten or more counts support this clonotype. V gene TRBV28 combines with J gene TRBJ2-1, with 10 bases fitting TRBD1. Trimming removed 6 bases from V and 5 bases from J; junction bases left unmatched: 7. The CDR3 sequence is 15 residues long. Germline V gene data show CDR1 as MDHEN and CDR2 as SYDVKM. CDR3 DNA: TGTGCCAGCAGAACGGACAGGGGGATGGACAATGAGCAGTTCTTC. It codes for CASRTDRGMDNEQFF.

This clonotype was detected many times. The chain has TRBV11-2 and TRBJ2-3; 14 bases agree with TRBD2. Trimming took 1 base from V and 9 from J; bases not matched to a gene: 3. This CDR3 is built from 15 residues. Germline CDR1 reads SGHAT; CDR2 reads FQNNGV. CDR3 loop: CASSLGTSGRPTQYF. CDR3 in DNA: TGTGCCAGCAGCTTAGGGACTAGCGGGAGGCCGACGCAGTATTTT.

This clonotype turned up a few times. V usage is TRBV2 and J usage is TRBJ2-1, with a tentative D call TRBD2 (6 bases). Germline CDR1 is SNHLY and CDR2 is FYNNEI. This CDR3 comprises 15 residues. V was clipped by 10 bases and J by 4 bases, with 20 bases between them. CDR3 sequence: CAIHLRDGTYNEQFF. For the CDR3, the DNA is TGTGCCATCCACCTTAGGGACGGGACTTACAATGAGCAGTTCTTC.

As for this clonotype: A far larger clone is one base from this, pointing to a likely read error. This chain connects TRBV2 to TRBJ2-3, with D maybe TRBD1 (5 bases). The DNA end favors TRBJ2-1, so the J call may be wrong. The germline CDR1 and CDR2 sequences are SNHLY and FYNNEI. This CDR3 contains 13 residues. The CDR3 DNA sequence: TGTGTCAGCAGTGAAGCCAGGGTGAATGAGCAGTTCTTC. This gives the protein CVSSEARVNEQFF.

In its sample, this clonotype was seen many times. V is TRBV27 and J is TRBJ2-3; 8 nucleotides agree with TRBD1. CDR3 length: 15 residues. The V and J ends lost 5 bases and 6 bases, in that order; junction bases with no gene match: 10. Germline CDR1 and CDR2: MNHEY and SMNVEV (reference sequence). CDR3 loop: CASSVSGQVLDTQYF. CDR3 coding DNA: TGTGCCAGCAGTGTTTCGGGACAGGTTCTGGATACGCAGTATTTT.

This clonotype was found a few times. V gene TRBV30 combines with J gene TRBJ2-3; 8 bases are a match to TRBD1. V lost 0 bases to trimming and J lost 4 bases; unmatched junction nucleotides: 9. Germline CDR1 and CDR2: GTSNPN and SVGIG (reference sequence). The CDR3 covers 16 residues. As DNA, the CDR3 is TGTGCCTGGAGTGTTGGAACAGGGGGTGTTGCAGATACGCAGTATTTT. It specifies CAWSVGTGGVADTQYF. Supplemented by reference TRBV30 and TRBJ2-3, the full variable domain reads SQTIHQWPATLVQPVGSPLSLECTVEGTSNPNLYWYRQAAGRGLQLLFYSVGIGQISSEVPQNLSASRPQDRQFILSSKKLLLSDSGFYLCAWSVGTGGVADTQYFGPGTRLTVL.

The table lists this clonotype with many counts. V is TRBV27 and J is TRBJ1-2, with TRBD1 matching over 11 bases. The CDR3 runs 13 residues. The V and J ends lost 8 bases and 3 bases, in that order; junction bases with no gene match: 2. Germline V gives CDR1 MNHEY, CDR2 SMNVEV (reference sequence). The CDR3 DNA is TGTGCCAGCGGACAGGGGGCTCACTATGGCTACACCTTC. Its translation: CASGQGAHYGYTF.

This clonotype appeared many times. The V gene is TRBV29-1, the J gene TRBJ2-1; D may be TRBD2 (6 bases). CDR3 length: 12 amino acids. Trimming removed 3 bases from V and 9 bases from J, with 12 bases in between. The germline V gene has CDR1 SQVTM and CDR2 ANQGSEA. CDR3 sequence reads: CSVERRVFEQFF. CDR3 nucleotide sequence: TGCAGCGTTGAGAGGAGGGTGTTTGAGCAGTTCTTC.

A word on this clonotype: One base away lies a much larger clone, so this may be a sequencing read error. The rearrangement joins TRBV30 to TRBJ2-2, with D perhaps TRBD2 (5 bases). Germline V gene lookup returns CDR1 GTSNPN and CDR2 SVGIG (reference sequence). This CDR3 has 16 residues. Trimming cost V 0 bases and J 0 bases, with 11 bases left between them. DNA for the CDR3: TGTGCCTGGAGTGTGCGACCAGCGGCGAACACCGGGGAGCTGTTTTTT. This gives the protein CAWSVRPAANTGELFF.

V gene TRBV4-1 combines with J gene TRBJ2-2; D is undetermined. Germline V gene lookup returns CDR1 MGHRA and CDR2 YSYEKL. The CDR3 runs to 14 residues. With 4 bases removed from V and 0 bases from J, the gap between germline ends came to 6 bases. CDR3 region: CASSRISNTGELFF. For the CDR3, the DNA is TGCGCCAGCAGCCGGATATCGAACACCGGGGAGCTGTTTTTT.

In this sample, this clonotype turned up many times. V usage is TRBV7-3 and J usage is TRBJ2-5; possible D gene TRBD2, 6 bases. The germline V and J ends were trimmed by 4 bases and 0 bases, with 12 bases remaining between them. CDR1 SGHTA and CDR2 FQGTGA come from the germline V gene. This CDR3 comprises 15 residues. CDR3 amino acids: CASSSTGEYQETQYF. DNA for the CDR3: TGTGCCAGCAGCTCGACGGGAGAGTACCAAGAGACCCAGTACTTC.

The V and J genes are TRBV7-9 and TRBJ1-1, with TRBD1 identical over 8 bases. Germline V CDR1 and CDR2: SEHNR, FQNEAQ (reference sequence). This CDR3 has 20 residues. Unmatched junction bases numbered 16, after V lost 1 base and J lost 0 bases. The CDR3, as DNA: TGTGCCAGCAGCTTAGATAGTTATCGGCAGGGGGCCCGGATGAACACTGAAGCTTTCTTT. Translation gives CASSLDSYRQGARMNTEAFF.

This rearrangement joins TRBV6-1 to TRBJ2-7, with D possibly TRBD2 on 6 matching bases. The germline gives CDR1 MNHNS, CDR2 SASEGT. V was cut by 5 bases and J by 0 bases, with 20 bases left in between. This CDR3 comprises 17 residues. CDR3 sequence (DNA): TGTGCCAGCAGTAAACCTTCCGGGACTTCTAGCTCCTACGAGCAGTACTTC. Its protein is CASSKPSGTSSSYEQYF.